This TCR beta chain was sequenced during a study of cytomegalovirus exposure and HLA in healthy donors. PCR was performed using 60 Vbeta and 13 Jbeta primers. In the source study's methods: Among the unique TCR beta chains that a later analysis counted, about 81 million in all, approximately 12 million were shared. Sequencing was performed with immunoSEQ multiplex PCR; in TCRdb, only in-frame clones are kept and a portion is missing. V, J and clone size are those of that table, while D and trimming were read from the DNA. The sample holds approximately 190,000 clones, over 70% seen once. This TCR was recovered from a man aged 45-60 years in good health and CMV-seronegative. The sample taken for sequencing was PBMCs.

In nucleotides, the CDR3 is TGTGCCAGCAGTGGCGGGGGGGCGGTAGATACGCAGTATTTT. Translated, it gives CASSGGGAVDTQYF. The chain uses TRBV2 and TRBJ2-3, with 9 bases matching TRBD2. CDR3 length equals 14 residues. V lost 4 bases, J lost 5 bases, and 4 bases stayed unmatched. Germline loops: CDR1 SNHLY, CDR2 FYNNEI.